The subject of this entry is one TCR beta chain. The CDR3 has 19 residues. The trim removed 4 bases at V and 0 bases at J, leaving 13 bases unmatched. CDR1 and CDR2 from the germline V gene are SGHRS and YFSETQ. The sample originates from a study of PD-L1 blockade in urothelial cancer. Study overall: Blood was evaluated 3 weeks (second dose) and 6 weeks after therapy began.

Generated by immunoSEQ multiplex PCR, the TCRdb table keeps only in-frame clones and is missing some. The data hold tens of thousands of clones, with 88% observed a single time. Time point denoted: peripheral blood 6 weeks after treatment start. Urothelial carcinoma in patients was locally advanced or metastatic. Pretreatment and on-treatment blood mononuclear cell samples were taken, totaling between 1 and 8 time points per patient. V and J are TRBV5-1 and TRBJ2-4, with 10 nucleotides matching TRBD2. The TCR comes from a man between 60 and 70 years old with urothelial cancer. The source material was PBMCs, sampled around atezolizumab (anti-PD-L1) treatment. CDR3: CASSPTRGLAKKAKNIQYF. In DNA, the CDR3 is TGCGCCAGCAGCCCCACGAGGGGACTAGCGAAAAAAGCCAAAAACATTCAGTACTTC.